This T cell receptor beta chain was identified during a study of OX40 agonist ivuxolimab in advanced cancers. As to this clone: Its antigen is not known.

Clones were read by immunoSEQ multiplex PCR, and TCRdb kept only the in-frame ones, dropping some. The repertoire holds 15,000 to 25,000 clones, more than 80% seen once, with more than 50% in the top ten. Study-level points and caveats: Expanded clones tended on average to be more numerous among CD8+ T cells than CD4+. CD4+ and CD8+ T cells in blood underwent clonal expansion by week 6 at 0.1 to 3.0 mg/kg.

Autoimmune disease history or systemic immunosuppression excluded patients. The TCR comes from an adult with an advanced solid tumor such as melanoma, head and neck, liver or kidney cancer. The sequenced sample was CD4+ or CD8+ T cells sorted from blood, obtained in a trial of the OX40 agonist ivuxolimab.

CDR3 in amino acids: CASATANNQPQHF. CDR3 DNA: TGTGCCAGTGCTACAGCTAATAATCAGCCCCAGCATTTT. This chain connects TRBV2 to TRBJ1-5; D gene ambiguous. The germline V and J ends were trimmed by 9 bases and 4 bases, with 13 bases remaining between them. This CDR3 comprises 13 residues. CDR1 is SNHLY, CDR2 FYNNEI, per germline. Full variable domain (outside the CDR3, taken from reference TRBV2 and TRBJ1-5): EPEVTQTPSHQVTQMGQEVILRCVPISNHLYFYWYRQILGQKVEFLVSFYNNEISEKSEIFDDQFSVERPDGSNFTLKIRSTKLEDSAMYFCASATANNQPQHFGDGTRLSIL.